This TCR beta chain was retrieved from a study of cytomegalovirus exposure and HLA in healthy donors. From germline, CDR1 is SQVTM and CDR2 ANQGSEA. Trimming took 5 bases from V and 9 from J; bases not matched to a gene: 7. This CDR3 comprises 12 residues. PCR used 60 Vbeta primers and 13 Jbeta primers. Only in-frame clones appear in the TCRdb table, and some are missing; sequencing was by immunoSEQ multiplex PCR. The sample has over 100,000 clones, approximately 80% seen once. General study findings and limits: CMV antigen specificity of three CMV-associated chains was confirmed in vitro.

For this clone: The target antigen is unknown.

This sequence originates from a man aged 25 to 45 in good health and CMV-seropositive. The sample taken for sequencing was PBMCs. The chain couples TRBV29-1 to TRBJ1-3, with 7 bases fitting TRBD1. The CDR3 loop reads CSVTDRVTTIYF. CDR3 sequence (DNA): TGCAGCGTTACCGACAGGGTGACCACCATATATTTT. Drawing the rest from reference TRBV29-1 and TRBJ1-3, the complete variable domain is SAVISQKPSRDICQRGTSLTIQCQVDSQVTMMFWYRQQPGQSLTLIATANQGSEATYESGFVIDKFPISRPNLTFSTLTVSNMSPEDSSIYLCSVTDRVTTIYFGEGSWLTVV.